This TCR beta chain derives from a study of T-cell reconstitution after alpha-beta-depleted transplantation in children. General observations from the study: As was reported, about two months after transplant, alpha-beta T cells came from several hundred expanded graft clones.

This clonotype was seen at least ten times. Its target is unknown. Preparation of the TCRbeta library involved a method that used unique molecular identifiers. TCRdb passed the PCR reads through MiXCR, listing each CDR3 protein once. Among 490,000 or so distinct CDR3 sequences listed, 10% to 13% were seen once. This receptor was taken from a child aged 2-15 years with inherited bone marrow failure, due to receive a stem cell transplant. The input for sequencing was PBMCs, taken before TCRalphabeta/CD19-depleted stem cell transplant.

The CDR3 spells CASSFTAEETQYF. Written as DNA, the CDR3 is TGTGCCAGCAGTTTTACGGCAGAAGAGACCCAGTACTTC. This chain uses TRBV12-3 or TRBV12-4 with TRBJ2-5; D remains ambiguous. The CDR3 is made up of 13 amino acids. The V gene lost 3 bases and the J gene lost 3 bases, with 8 bases spanning the gap.